These 2 T cell receptor beta chains came from one sample sequenced in a study of blood T cell repertoires in COVID-19. Assay: immunoSEQ multiplex PCR; the TCRdb copy retains only in-frame clones and omits some. The top ten clones hold roughly 7% of a sample with about 320,000 clones, almost 85% of them seen once. Sequencing input: peripheral blood. The origin of the receptors is a human donor in a cohort sampled during active COVID-19.

The V call is TRBV7-2, the J call TRBJ1-4, with a weak D call TRBD1 (5 bases). This CDR3 is 15 amino acids long. V lost 5 bases and J 6 bases, leaving 16 bases between the germline ends. CDR1 SGHTA and CDR2 FQGNSA come from the germline V gene. The CDR3 nucleotides read TGTGCCAGCAGCCCAAGTTTGGGGGGGGATGAAAAACTGTTTTTT. This gives the protein CASSPSLGGDEKLFF.

The V call is TRBV7-6, the J call TRBJ2-1; weak D call: TRBD1 (6 bases). Germline CDR1 SGHVS, CDR2 FNYEAQ. This CDR3 is 16 amino acids long. Deletions cut 3 bases from V and 0 bases from J, with 12 bases between. In DNA, the CDR3 is TGTGCCAGCAGCTTCTATAGGGGGAGCTCCTACAATGAGCAGTTCTTC. Translating it yields CASSFYRGSSYNEQFF. The whole variable domain, filled in from reference TRBV7-6 and TRBJ2-1, reads GAGVSQSPRYKVTKRGQDVALRCDPISGHVSLYWYRQALGQGPEFLTYFNYEAQQDKSGLPNDRFSAERPEGSISTLTIQRTEQRDSAMYRCASSFYRGSSYNEQFFGPGTRLTVL.